The rows below give T cell receptor beta chains drawn from one sample of a study of blood T cell repertoires in COVID-19. Sequenced by immunoSEQ multiplex PCR; TCRdb stores in-frame clones only, minus some. The sample holds about 260,000 clones, about 89% seen once. The sample taken for sequencing was peripheral blood. All receptors come from a woman aged 35 to 49 who had recovered from COVID-19. Each CDR3 is given without its conserved first and last residue. Size is stated for part of the rows, as once, few or many counts, or as a class when the clone is expanded.

clone_size	v_call	j_call	cdr3_aa
NA	TRBV19	TRBJ1-1	ASTRDRGWGMNTEAF
NA	TRBV11-2	TRBJ1-2	ASSERQGRILADYGYT
NA	TRBV6-2/TRBV6-3	TRBJ2-3	ASSYWTSGGSTDTQY
NA	TRBV4-2	TRBJ1-1	ASSTRTDSGAF
once	TRBV6-2/TRBV6-3	TRBJ1-1	ASSPRRTEAF
NA	TRBV11-2	TRBJ1-2	ASSLGFRQFHGYT
once	TRBV10-3	TRBJ2-7	AISGTAYYEQY
NA	TRBV7-2	TRBJ2-2	ASSPRGGGGTGELF
NA	TRBV6-5	TRBJ1-1	ASRRAYVNTEAF
NA	TRBV2	TRBJ2-5	ASSEVVVQETQY
once	TRBV11-2	TRBJ2-1	ASRGQGFNEQF
NA	TRBV13	TRBJ2-1	ASSSRDRGRTSEQF
NA	TRBV27	TRBJ2-1	ASRPDSSRGNEQF
NA	TRBV11-2	TRBJ1-1	ASSLLGQSNEAF
NA	TRBV18	TRBJ1-2	ASSLTGQNYGYT
NA	TRBV6-6	TRBJ1-3	ASSSPGRRSGNTIY
NA	TRBV2	TRBJ2-3	ASSRDRGPDTQY
NA	TRBV9	TRBJ1-4	ASSVGTGNEKLF
NA	TRBV5-5	TRBJ1-1	ASSLVTGGTEAF
NA	TRBV5-1	TRBJ1-3	ASSLTGSSSGNTIY
NA	TRBV7-8	TRBJ1-6	ASSRSGGLNNSPLH
NA	TRBV7-7	TRBJ2-5	ACGGLAGHQY
NA	TRBV3-1/TRBV3-2	TRBJ1-6	ASSQRRESSYNSPLH
NA	TRBV27	TRBJ1-1	ASSFLQEGDTEAF
NA	TRBV21-1	TRBJ1-5	ARSPGQGYQPQH
NA	TRBV7-6	TRBJ1-2	ASSPGTDYGYT
NA	TRBV5-1	TRBJ2-1	ASSLFSSGAYNEQF
once	TRBV2	TRBJ2-1	ASRRALGASYNEQF
few	TRBV9	TRBJ2-1	ASSVGGLASNEQF
NA	TRBV6-5	TRBJ1-2	ASRDRDNYGYT
NA	TRBV3-1/TRBV3-2	TRBJ1-5	ASSQGGGNQPQH
NA	TRBV21-1	TRBJ2-5	ASSNTGQETQY
NA	TRBV5-1	TRBJ1-2	ASSFLVPGQGTYGYT
NA	TRBV29-1	TRBJ1-5	SVGGGENQPQH
NA	TRBV6-7	TRBJ1-6	ASSYSYCLTPLNSPLH
NA	TRBV2	TRBJ2-1	AGLVSYNEQF
few	TRBV10-2	TRBJ2-7	ATTGDDYEQY
NA	TRBV7-3	TRBJ2-1	ASSLGQGGHNEQF
NA	TRBV27	TRBJ1-6	ASSSQGAYSPLH
NA	TRBV6-2/TRBV6-3	TRBJ1-2	ASSQRTDSYGYT
NA	TRBV19	TRBJ1-2	ASRPRDREHGYT
NA	TRBV15	TRBJ2-2	ATSRGGGSIRELF
few	TRBV6-5	TRBJ2-7	ASSDNYEQY
NA	TRBV7-2	TRBJ1-2	ASSLVGGAGNYGYT
once	TRBV4-3	TRBJ2-4	ASSQGGGPGNIQY
NA	TRBV7-2	TRBJ1-2	ASSLTDSVYGYT